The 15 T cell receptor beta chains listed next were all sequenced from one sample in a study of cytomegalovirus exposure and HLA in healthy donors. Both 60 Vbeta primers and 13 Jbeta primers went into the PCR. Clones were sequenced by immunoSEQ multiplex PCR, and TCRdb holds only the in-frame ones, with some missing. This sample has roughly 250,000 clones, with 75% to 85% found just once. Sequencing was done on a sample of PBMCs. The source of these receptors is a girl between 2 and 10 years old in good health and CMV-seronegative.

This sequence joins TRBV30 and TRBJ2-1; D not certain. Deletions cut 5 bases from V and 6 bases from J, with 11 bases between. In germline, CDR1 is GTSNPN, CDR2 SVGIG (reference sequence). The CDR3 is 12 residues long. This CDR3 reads CAWSSNPNEQFF. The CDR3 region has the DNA TGTGCCTGGTCTAGTAATCCCAATGAGCAGTTCTTC.

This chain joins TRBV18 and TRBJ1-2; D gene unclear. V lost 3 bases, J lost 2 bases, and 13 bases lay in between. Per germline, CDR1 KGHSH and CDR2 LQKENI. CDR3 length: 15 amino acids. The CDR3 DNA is TGTGCCAGCTCACCGACGGAGGGAGGAAACTATGGCTACACCTTC. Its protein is CASSPTEGGNYGYTF.

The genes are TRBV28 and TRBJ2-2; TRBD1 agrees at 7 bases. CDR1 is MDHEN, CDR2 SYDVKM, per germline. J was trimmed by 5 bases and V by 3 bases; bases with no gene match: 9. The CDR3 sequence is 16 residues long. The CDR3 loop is CASSFLGQLRTGELFF. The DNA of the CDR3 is TGTGCCAGCAGTTTTCTGGGACAGCTAAGGACCGGGGAGCTGTTTTTT.

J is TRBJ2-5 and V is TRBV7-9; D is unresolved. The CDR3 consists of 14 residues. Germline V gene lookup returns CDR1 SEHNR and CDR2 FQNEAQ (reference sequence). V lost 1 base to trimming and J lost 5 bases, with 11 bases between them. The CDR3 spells CASSLEARWETQYF. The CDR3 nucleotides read TGTGCCAGCAGCTTAGAAGCCCGGTGGGAGACCCAGTACTTC.

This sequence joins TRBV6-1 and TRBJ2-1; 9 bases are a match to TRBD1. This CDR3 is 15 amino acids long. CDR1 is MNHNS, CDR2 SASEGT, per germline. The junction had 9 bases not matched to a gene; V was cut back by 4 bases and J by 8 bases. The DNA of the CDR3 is TGTGCCAGCAGTGGCTACGGGACAGGGTATCATGAGCAGTTCTTC. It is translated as CASSGYGTGYHEQFF.

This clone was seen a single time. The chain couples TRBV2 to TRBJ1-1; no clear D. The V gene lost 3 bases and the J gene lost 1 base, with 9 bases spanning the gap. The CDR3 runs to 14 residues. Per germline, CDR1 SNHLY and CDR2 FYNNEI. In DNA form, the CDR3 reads TGTGCCAGCAGTGATTGGGAGCCGAACACTGAAGCTTTCTTT. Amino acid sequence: CASSDWEPNTEAFF.

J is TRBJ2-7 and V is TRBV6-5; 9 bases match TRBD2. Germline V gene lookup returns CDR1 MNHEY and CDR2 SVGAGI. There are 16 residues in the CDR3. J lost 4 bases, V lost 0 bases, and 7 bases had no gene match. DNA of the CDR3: TGTGCCAGCAGTTACTCCCGACTAGCGGAGGGGTACGAGCAGTACTTC. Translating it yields CASSYSRLAEGYEQYF.

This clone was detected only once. CDR3: CASVPGREKLNTGELFF. The DNA of the CDR3 is TGTGCCAGCGTTCCGGGGCGGGAGAAGTTGAACACCGGGGAGCTGTTTTTT. The chain is built from TRBV7-2 and TRBJ2-2; 7 bases fit TRBD2. Trimming removed 8 bases from V and 1 base from J; junction bases left unmatched: 13. This CDR3 is 17 amino acids long. Germline V gene lookup returns CDR1 SGHTA and CDR2 FQGNSA. Complete variable domain (other parts from reference TRBV7-2 and TRBJ2-2): GAGVSQSPSNKVTEKGKDVELRCDPISGHTALYWYRQSLGQGLEFLIYFQGNSAPDKSGLPSDRFSAERTGGSVSTLTIQRTQQEDSAVYLCASVPGREKLNTGELFFGEGSRLTVL.

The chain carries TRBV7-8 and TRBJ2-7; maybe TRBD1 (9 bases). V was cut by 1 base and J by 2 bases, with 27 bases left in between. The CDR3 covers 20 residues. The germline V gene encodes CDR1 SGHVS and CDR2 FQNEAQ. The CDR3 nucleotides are TGTGCCAGCAGCTTAGTTTCGGGACAGGGTATGGCGGGAGGTACCTACGAGCAGTACTTC. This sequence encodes CASSLVSGQGMAGGTYEQYF.

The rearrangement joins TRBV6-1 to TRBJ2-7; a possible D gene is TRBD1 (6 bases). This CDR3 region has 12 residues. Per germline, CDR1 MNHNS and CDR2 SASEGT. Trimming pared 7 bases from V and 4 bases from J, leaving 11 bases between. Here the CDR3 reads CASTWTVYEQYF. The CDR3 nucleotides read TGTGCCAGCACCTGGACAGTTTACGAGCAGTACTTC.

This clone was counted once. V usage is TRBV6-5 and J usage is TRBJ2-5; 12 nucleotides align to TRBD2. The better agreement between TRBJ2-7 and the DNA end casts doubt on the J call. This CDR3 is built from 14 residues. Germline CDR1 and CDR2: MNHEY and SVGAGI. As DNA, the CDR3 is TGTGCCAGCAGCCCGACTAGCGGGAGATACGAGCAGTACTTC. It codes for CASSPTSGRYEQYF.

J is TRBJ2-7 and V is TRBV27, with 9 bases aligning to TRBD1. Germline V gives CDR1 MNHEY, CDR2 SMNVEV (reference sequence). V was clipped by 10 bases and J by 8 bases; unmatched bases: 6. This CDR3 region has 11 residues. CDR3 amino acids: CATGTGLKQYF. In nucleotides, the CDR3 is TGTGCCACCGGGACAGGGCTCAAGCAGTACTTC.

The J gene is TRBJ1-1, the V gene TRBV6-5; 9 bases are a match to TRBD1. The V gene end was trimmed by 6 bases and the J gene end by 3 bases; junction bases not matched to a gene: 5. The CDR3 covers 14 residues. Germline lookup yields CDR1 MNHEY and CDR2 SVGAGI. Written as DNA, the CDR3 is TGTGCCAGCAGCCGAGGGACAGGGCACACTGAAGCTTTCTTT. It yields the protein CASSRGTGHTEAFF.

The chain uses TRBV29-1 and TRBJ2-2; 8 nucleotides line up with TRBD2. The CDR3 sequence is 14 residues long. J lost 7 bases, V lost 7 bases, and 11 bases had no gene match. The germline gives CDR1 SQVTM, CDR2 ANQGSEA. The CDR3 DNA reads TGCAGCGGGAACACGGGGGGGCCGGGCGGGGAGCTGTTTTTT. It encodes CSGNTGGPGGELFF.

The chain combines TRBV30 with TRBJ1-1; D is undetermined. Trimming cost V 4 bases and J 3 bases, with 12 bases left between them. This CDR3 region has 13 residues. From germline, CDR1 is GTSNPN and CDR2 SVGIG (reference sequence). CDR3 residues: CAWNAPGYTEAFF. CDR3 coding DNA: TGTGCCTGGAACGCCCCCGGGTACACTGAAGCTTTCTTT.